This T cell receptor beta chain was recorded in a study of cytomegalovirus exposure and HLA in healthy donors. Study at large: Clustering assigned around 77% of the roughly 370 genotyped donors to the Caucasian-associated ancestry cluster. Points from the study as a whole: A few chains tied to CMV proved CMV antigen-specific in vitro. Most TCR sequences were uncommon, yet certain public TCRs appeared in many donors. Later examination showed HLA-associated TCR beta chains had greater clonal expansion than equally common others.

V dropped 0 bases and J dropped 4 bases, with 9 bases sitting between them. The CDR3 runs to 14 residues. Per germline, CDR1 SGHTA and CDR2 FQGNSA. The PCR employed 60 Vbeta primers together with 13 Jbeta primers. Method: immunoSEQ multiplex PCR; TCRdb's copy keeps in-frame clones and lacks some. Here the sample spans over 150,000 clones, 80% being singletons. On this clone: Its antigen is currently unknown.

This sequence joins TRBV7-2 and TRBJ2-5, with a possible D match to TRBD2 (6 bases). The source of this sequence is a boy aged 10-17 years in good health and CMV-seronegative. Sample: PBMCs. For the CDR3, the DNA is TGTGCCAGCAGCTTAGCCGGGAGCGGAGAGACCCAGTACTTC. Encoded protein: CASSLAGSGETQYF. Drawing the rest from reference TRBV7-2 and TRBJ2-5, the complete variable domain is GAGVSQSPSNKVTEKGKDVELRCDPISGHTALYWYRQSLGQGLEFLIYFQGNSAPDKSGLPSDRFSAERTGGSVSTLTIQRTQQEDSAVYLCASSLAGSGETQYFGPGTRLLVL.